The sequence of this T cell receptor (beta chain) was determined in a study of Ad26.COV2.S vaccination and SARS-CoV-2 variants. Across the study: The donor was enrolled in the Ad26.COV2.S arm of the COV1001 trial. In the study, Ad26.COV2.S was injected intramuscularly once, or twice 56 days apart. General study findings and limits: The TCR breadth and depth analyses may have produced an underestimate of total T cell responses.

Noted treatment: roughly 18 received Ad26.COV2.S at low or high dose, single or two shots; 5 received placebo; per-sample allocation not given. The investigators took samples on day 63 after the first vaccine or placebo injection. Built on an Ad26 vector, the vaccine expressed Wuhan-strain SARS-CoV-2 spike. CDR3 length: 14 amino acids. Per the germline V gene, CDR1 is SEHNR and CDR2 is FQNEAQ (reference sequence). The trim removed 5 bases at V and 8 bases at J, leaving 5 bases unmatched. Here immunoSEQ multiplex PCR was the method, and the copy in TCRdb shows in-frame clones only, minus some. The sample lists around 450,000 clones; nearly 90% were seen once. A word on this clone: Its specificity is not known.

This clonotype originated in a person between 18 and 65 years old who received the Ad26.COV2.S COVID-19 vaccine or a placebo. This sample comprised peripheral blood, obtained in a trial of Ad26.COV2.S vaccine versus placebo. The rearrangement uses TRBV7-9 and TRBJ2-1; 11 bases map to TRBD2. In DNA, the CDR3 is TGTGCCAGCAGCCGTACTAGCGGGAGCTATGAGCAGTTCTTC. Residues: CASSRTSGSYEQFF.